A selection of T cell receptor beta chains follows, all from one sample in a study of blood T cell repertoires in COVID-19. Here immunoSEQ multiplex PCR was the method, and the copy in TCRdb shows in-frame clones only, minus some. Of 100,000 to 150,000 clones in the sample, around 76% are singletons; the top ten hold around 5.2%. Specimen: peripheral blood. The source of these receptors is a man in his 60s with acute or convalescent COVID-19. Each CDR3 is given with its conserved first and last residue. A D gene is named only where the DNA matches it firmly. The size of a clone is reported for some rows only, either as once, few or many, or as a class for expanded clones.

V: TRBV6-5
size: -
J: TRBJ1-4
length: 15
D: -
CDR3: CASSTIRVFNEKLFF
DNA: TGTGCCAGCAGCACAATCCGGGTCTTTAATGAAAAACTGTTTTTT

V: TRBV7-3
size: -
J: TRBJ1-1
length: 16
D: -
CDR3: CASSLNQGLRNTEAFF
DNA: TGTGCCAGCAGCTTAAATCAGGGTCTAAGGAACACTGAAGCTTTCTTT

V: TRBV7-6
size: -
J: TRBJ2-2
length: 14
D: -
CDR3: CASSLSPNAGELFF
DNA: TGTGCCAGCAGCTTAAGCCCGAACGCCGGGGAGCTGTTTTTT

V: TRBV5-1
size: -
J: TRBJ2-7
length: 15
D: TRBD1
CDR3: CASSLEGTGGYEQYF
DNA: TGCGCCAGCAGCTTGGAGGGGACAGGGGGCTACGAGCAGTACTTC

V: TRBV7-8
size: few
J: TRBJ1-1
length: 14
D: TRBD1
CDR3: CASSIDRGSAEAFF
DNA: TGTGCCAGCAGCATAGACAGGGGTTCGGCTGAAGCTTTCTTT

V: TRBV7-3
size: -
J: TRBJ2-2
length: 12
D: -
CDR3: CASSSYTGELFF
DNA: TGTGCCAGCAGCTCCTACACCGGGGAGCTGTTTTTT

V: TRBV4-1
size: few
J: TRBJ1-6
length: 15
D: -
CDR3: CASSLQGGTNSPLHF
DNA: TGCGCCAGCAGCCTCCAAGGGGGTACTAATTCACCCCTCCACTTT

V: TRBV11-2
size: -
J: TRBJ2-7
length: 14
D: -
CDR3: CASSLGHSGSEQYF
DNA: TGTGCCAGCAGCTTGGGACACAGTGGGTCCGAGCAGTACTTC

V: TRBV10-1
size: -
J: TRBJ2-3
length: 15
D: -
CDR3: CASSDSSSITDTQYF
DNA: TGCGCCAGCAGTGACTCCTCTAGCATCACAGATACGCAGTATTTT

V: TRBV6-5
size: -
J: TRBJ1-1
length: 13
D: -
CDR3: CASSRGLGTEAFF
DNA: TGTGCCAGCAGTCGGGGGTTAGGCACTGAAGCTTTCTTT

V: TRBV9
size: -
J: TRBJ1-1
length: 14
D: -
CDR3: CASSPHGMNTEAFF
DNA: TGTGCCAGCAGCCCCCACGGGATGAACACTGAAGCTTTCTTT

V: TRBV6-4
size: -
J: TRBJ1-6
length: 15
D: TRBD1
CDR3: CASRTGTGSNSPLHF
DNA: TGTGCCAGCAGAACCGGGACAGGGAGTAATTCACCCCTCCACTTT

V: TRBV7-9
size: once
J: TRBJ1-6
length: 17
D: TRBD1
CDR3: CASSLSRTGGFNSPLHF
DNA: TGTGCCAGCAGCCTTTCGAGGACAGGGGGCTTTAATTCACCCCTCCACTTT

V: TRBV7-8
size: -
J: TRBJ1-1
length: 14
D: TRBD1
CDR3: CASSFTGGWTEAFF
DNA: TGTGCCAGCAGTTTCACAGGGGGCTGGACTGAAGCTTTCTTT

V: TRBV25-1
size: -
J: TRBJ2-1
length: 14
D: -
CDR3: CASSDTYTYNEQFF
DNA: TGTGCCAGCAGTGATACGTACACCTACAATGAGCAGTTCTTC

V: TRBV9
size: -
J: TRBJ1-2
length: 13
D: -
CDR3: CASSNGQSYGYTF
DNA: TGTGCCAGCAGCAACGGACAAAGCTATGGCTACACCTTC

V: TRBV7-9
size: -
J: TRBJ2-7
length: 14
D: TRBD1
CDR3: CASSPRQGNWEQYF
DNA: TGTGCCAGCAGCCCTCGACAGGGGAATTGGGAGCAGTACTTC

V: TRBV5-8
size: few
J: TRBJ1-2
length: 13
D: TRBD1
CDR3: CASSRGQAYGYTF
DNA: TGTGCCAGCAGCCGGGGACAGGCCTATGGCTACACCTTC

V: TRBV11-3
size: -
J: TRBJ2-6
length: 16
D: TRBD1
CDR3: CASSFSGQGIVNVLTF
DNA: TGTGCCAGCAGCTTTAGCGGACAGGGTATTGTCAACGTCCTGACTTTC

V: TRBV19
size: -
J: TRBJ2-3
length: 16
D: TRBD1
CDR3: CASSIPGQGKADTQYF
DNA: TGTGCCAGTAGTATCCCCGGACAGGGGAAGGCAGATACGCAGTATTTT

V: TRBV10-1
size: -
J: TRBJ1-6
length: 14
D: TRBD1
CDR3: CASREGQGNSPLHF
DNA: TGCGCCAGCAGGGAGGGACAGGGTAATTCACCCCTCCACTTT

V: TRBV6-5
size: -
J: TRBJ1-1
length: 14
D: -
CDR3: CASSYGGGYTEAFF
DNA: TGTGCCAGCAGTTATGGGGGGGGGTACACTGAAGCTTTCTTT

V: TRBV2
size: -
J: TRBJ1-5
length: 15
D: -
CDR3: CASTKAGRWDQPQHF
DNA: TGTGCCAGCACCAAAGCCGGCAGGTGGGATCAGCCCCAGCATTTT

V: TRBV7-9
size: -
J: TRBJ2-5
length: 15
D: -
CDR3: CASSLSRFGQETQYF
DNA: TGTGCCAGCAGCTTATCCCGCTTCGGCCAAGAGACCCAGTACTTC

V: TRBV27
size: -
J: TRBJ1-2
length: 21
D: TRBD1
CDR3: CASSLDPLRYRDRGRSDGYTF
DNA: TGTGCCAGCAGTTTGGACCCACTGCGGTACCGGGACAGGGGGCGGTCAGATGGCTACACCTTC

V: TRBV12-3/TRBV12-4
size: -
J: TRBJ2-1
length: 13
D: -
CDR3: CASSSSGYNEQFF
DNA: TGTGCCAGCAGTTCGAGCGGATACAATGAGCAGTTCTTC

V: TRBV5-4
size: -
J: TRBJ2-7
length: 17
D: -
CDR3: CASSLAGGAGEVTGQYF
DNA: TGTGCCAGCAGCTTGGCAGGGGGCGCGGGGGAAGTAACCGGGCAGTACTTC

V: TRBV7-2
size: -
J: TRBJ2-5
length: 16
D: TRBD2
CDR3: CASSLGLAGVGETQYF
DNA: TGTGCCAGCAGCTTAGGGCTAGCGGGAGTAGGAGAGACCCAGTACTTC

V: TRBV6-4
size: -
J: TRBJ1-1
length: 17
D: -
CDR3: CASSTRPEGPENTEAFF
DNA: TGTGCCAGCAGTACCCGCCCAGAGGGCCCAGAGAACACTGAAGCTTTCTTT

V: TRBV12-5
size: -
J: TRBJ1-2
length: 13
D: -
CDR3: CASEGGRSYGYTF
DNA: TGTGCTAGTGAGGGGGGGCGTAGCTATGGCTACACCTTC

V: TRBV19
size: once
J: TRBJ1-5
length: 12
D: -
CDR3: CASSRLNQPQHF
DNA: TGTGCCAGTAGTAGACTAAATCAGCCCCAGCATTTT